These T cell receptor beta chains were read from a single sample in a study of early T cells in non-severe SARS-CoV-2 infection. TCRdb redid the calling of the 5' RACE reads with MiXCR, one entry per CDR3 protein. The sample gives 60,000 to 65,000 distinct CDR3 sequences, roughly a tenth of which show up once; less than 1.5% is in the top ten. The sequenced material came from whole blood. The receptors were gathered from an adult who was a healthcare worker with PCR-confirmed SARS-CoV-2 infection or an uninfected control (not recorded which). Both conserved end residues are part of each CDR3. A D gene is named only where the DNA matches it firmly. Some rows have no size entry. The others give once, few or many, or a class for an expanded clone.

d_gene	j_gene	v_gene	abundance	CDR3nt	CDR3aa
TRBD1	TRBJ1-6	TRBV20-1	once	TGCAGTGCTAGTGGCAGGGGGAATTCACCCCTCCACTTT	CSASGRGNSPLHF
-	TRBJ1-2	TRBV7-2	few	TGTGCCAGCAGCTTAGTACAGAGCCTCACATATGGCTACACCTTC	CASSLVQSLTYGYTF
-	TRBJ1-1	TRBV5-1	many	TGCGCCAGCAGCTTGGATCCAGGGCTCTTGGGGACTGAAGCTTTCTTT	CASSLDPGLLGTEAFF
-	TRBJ2-3	TRBV5-1	-	TGCGCCAGCAGCTTGGCCGTTACGTCAGAAACCATTTTT	CASSLAVTSETIF
-	TRBJ1-2	TRBV3-1	-	TGTGCCAGCAGCCAAGCACAGACTAACTATGGCTACACCTTC	CASSQAQTNYGYTF
-	TRBJ1-1	TRBV11-3	-	TGTGCCAGCAGCTTAGTTGAGAATTCTGAAGCTTTCTTT	CASSLVENSEAFF
-	TRBJ1-2	TRBV12-3/TRBV12-4	-	TGTGCCAGCAGTTTAAGTAAATTGAGTGGCTACACCTTC	CASSLSKLSGYTF
-	TRBJ1-2	TRBV18	-	TGTGCCAGCTCACCATCAGTAAACTATGGCTACACCTTC	CASSPSVNYGYTF
TRBD1	TRBJ1-4	TRBV4-2	few	TGTGCCAGCAGCCCAAGCGGGACAGGGTTTGAAAAACTGTTTTTT	CASSPSGTGFEKLFF
-	TRBJ1-5	TRBV19	-	TGTGCCAGTACCACCGGGGGGAACAATCAGCCCCAGCATTTT	CASTTGGNNQPQHF
TRBD1	TRBJ1-2	TRBV7-9	-	TGTGCCAGCAGCTCCCCGGACAGGGGGCCTTATGGCTACACCTTC	CASSSPDRGPYGYTF
-	TRBJ2-5	TRBV6-1	-	TGTGCCAGCAGCCTACACCAAGAGACCCAGTACTTC	CASSLHQETQYF
-	TRBJ1-5	TRBV6-2/TRBV6-3	few	TGTGCCAGCAGTTATCGCTTTGGGTATAATAGCAATCAGCCCCAGCATTTT	CASSYRFGYNSNQPQHF
TRBD2	TRBJ2-1	TRBV20-1	-	TGCAGTGCTGCCGGGACTAGCGGGGGGCCACACAATGAGCAGTTCTTC	CSAAGTSGGPHNEQFF
-	TRBJ1-5	TRBV7-9	many	TGTGCCAGCAGCTTAGAAGGACGTAGCAATCAGCCCCAGCATTTT	CASSLEGRSNQPQHF
-	TRBJ2-1	TRBV12-3/TRBV12-4	-	TGTGCCAGCAGTTTGGGGGGGCCGGCAAACAATGAGCAGTTCTTC	CASSLGGPANNEQFF
TRBD1	TRBJ1-5	TRBV6-6	few	TGTGCCAGCAACCCACAGGGGTGGCAGCCCCAGCATTTT	CASNPQGWQPQHF
TRBD2	TRBJ2-3	TRBV7-2	many	TGTGCCAGCAGCTTACGTGGTCTAGCGGGCACAGATACGCAGTATTTT	CASSLRGLAGTDTQYF
TRBD2	TRBJ2-5	TRBV10-3	-	TGTGCCATCAGTGAAGCGGGGGGCAACCAAGAGACCCAGTACTTC	CAISEAGGNQETQYF
-	TRBJ2-5	TRBV7-2	few	TGTGCCAGCAGCTTAGGATCCCTAGGCGTCGGGGAGACCCAGTACTTC	CASSLGSLGVGETQYF
-	TRBJ2-3	TRBV28	many	TGTGCCAGCAGTTACCGGGACGGATGCACAGATACGCAGTATTTT	CASSYRDGCTDTQYF
-	TRBJ1-1	TRBV3-1	many	TGTGCCAGCAGCCAAGTGGGGGAGGGGACTGAAGCTTTCTTT	CASSQVGEGTEAFF
-	TRBJ1-6	TRBV5-1	few	TGCGCCAGCAGCTTAGACTCGTTGAGCAATTCACCCCTCCACTTT	CASSLDSLSNSPLHF
TRBD1	TRBJ2-6	TRBV19	-	TGTGCCAGTAGCAGGGGGCCTGGGGCCAACGTCCTGACTTTC	CASSRGPGANVLTF
TRBD1	TRBJ1-2	TRBV6-1	-	TGTGCCAGCAGATTATCCGGGACAGCGAACTATGGCTACACCTTC	CASRLSGTANYGYTF
TRBD2	TRBJ2-1	TRBV5-1	-	TGCGCCAGCAGGGCGGGGCTAGCGGGAACCTACAATGAGCAGTTCTTC	CASRAGLAGTYNEQFF
-	TRBJ2-3	TRBV5-1	few	TGCGCCAGCAGCCAACGGGAATTCGGCACAGATACGCAGTATTTT	CASSQREFGTDTQYF
TRBD1	TRBJ1-5	TRBV28	few	TGTGCCAGCAGTAGGGGGGGACAGGGACGTAATCAGCCCCAGCATTTT	CASSRGGQGRNQPQHF
-	TRBJ2-4	TRBV14	many	TGTGCCAGCATGGACCATCTCACGTTACAGTACTTC	CASMDHLTLQYF
TRBD1	TRBJ1-1	TRBV18	many	TGTGCCAGCTCACCAGACAGGGGGGACACTGAAGCTTTCTTT	CASSPDRGDTEAFF
-	TRBJ1-1	TRBV7-9	-	TGTGCCAGCAGCTCTTGGTCGGGGGGAAAAGCTTTCTTT	CASSSWSGGKAFF
TRBD1	TRBJ2-4	TRBV20-1	few	TGCAGTTTGGGACAGCCGGACATTCAGTACTTC	CSLGQPDIQYF
-	TRBJ1-2	TRBV12-3/TRBV12-4	many	TGTGCCAGCAGTGCTGGCACAGGCGCGAACTATGGCTACACCTTC	CASSAGTGANYGYTF
-	TRBJ2-3	TRBV7-2	few	TGTGCCAGCACCTTAGGCCGCCCGCCCACCTTCACAGATACGCAGTATTTT	CASTLGRPPTFTDTQYF
-	TRBJ1-3	TRBV11-3	many	TGTGCCAGCAGCTTTTTGCCTGGAAACACCATATATTTT	CASSFLPGNTIYF
-	TRBJ2-3	TRBV12-3/TRBV12-4	few	TGTGCCAGCAGTATTATCGTGGGGGGCTTGAGCACAGATACGCAGTATTTT	CASSIIVGGLSTDTQYF
-	TRBJ2-3	TRBV24-1	many	TGTGCCACCAGTGATTTAGACAGCACAGATACGCAGTATTTT	CATSDLDSTDTQYF
-	TRBJ2-2	TRBV24-1	few	TGTGCCACCAGTGACCTAGATTTCGGAACCGGGGAGCTGTTTTTT	CATSDLDFGTGELFF